Presented here are 28 T cell receptor beta chains from one specimen sequenced in a study of OX40 agonist ivuxolimab in advanced cancers. The assay was immunoSEQ multiplex PCR, and TCRdb's table has in-frame clones only and misses some. Of around 74,000 clones listed, approximately 85% are singletons. Specimen: CD4+ or CD8+ T cells sorted from blood, collected in a trial of the OX40 agonist ivuxolimab. The receptors come from an adult with an advanced solid tumor such as melanoma, head and neck, liver or kidney cancer.

This clone was seen a few times. The genes are TRBV27 and TRBJ2-2; D possibly corresponds to TRBD2 (6 bases). CDR3 length: 15 residues. The germline CDR1 and CDR2 sequences are MNHEY and SMNVEV (reference sequence). With 4 bases removed from V and 1 base from J, the gap between germline ends came to 10 bases. CDR3: CASSSRERNTGELFF. The CDR3, as DNA: TGTGCCAGCAGTTCTCGGGAGAGGAACACCGGGGAGCTGTTTTTT.

This rearrangement joins TRBV28 to TRBJ1-3; D is uncertain. Per the germline V gene, CDR1 is MDHEN and CDR2 is SYDVKM. Trimming removed 9 bases from V and 0 bases from J, with 9 bases in between. There are 13 residues in the CDR3. CDR3 sequence (DNA): TGTGCCAGTACAGCTAGCTCTGGAAACACCATATATTTT. This sequence encodes CASTASSGNTIYF.

The rearrangement uses TRBV4-2 and TRBJ1-1; D may be TRBD1 (6 bases). Deletions cut 5 bases from V and 1 base from J, with 11 bases between. CDR3 size: 14 residues. Looked up from germline, CDR1 is LGHNA and CDR2 is YNFKEQ. In nucleotides, the CDR3 is TGTGCCAGCAGCAAGGGGACACAGAACACTGAAGCTTTCTTT. Translated: CASSKGTQNTEAFF.

This sequence joins TRBV18 and TRBJ1-4, with D uncertain. Looked up from germline, CDR1 is KGHSH and CDR2 is LQKENI. Between the trimmed V and J ends, which lost 6 bases and 4 bases, there was a span of 9 bases. The CDR3 spans 13 residues. CDR3 bases: TGTGCCAGCTCCCCCGGCCTTAATGAAAAACTGTTTTTT. Translation gives CASSPGLNEKLFF.

The chain uses TRBV30 and TRBJ2-2, with D possibly matching TRBD1 (6 bases). This CDR3 has 14 residues. Trimming removed 2 bases at V and 5 bases at J, with 12 bases between. Per the germline V gene, CDR1 is GTSNPN and CDR2 is SVGIG (reference sequence). CDR3 sequence reads: CAWSPFTGTGELFF. The CDR3 nucleotides read TGTGCCTGGAGTCCATTCACAGGGACCGGGGAGCTGTTTTTT.

The rearrangement links TRBV5-4 to TRBJ1-2; TRBD1 agrees at 8 bases. Germline V gene sequence: CDR1 SGHNT, CDR2 YYREEE (reference sequence). This CDR3 contains 15 residues. After removal of 0 bases from V and 8 bases from J, the junction contained 9 bases not matched to a gene. CDR3 amino acids: CASSLERQGTGGYTF. The CDR3 DNA reads TGTGCCAGCAGCTTGGAGCGACAGGGGACCGGCGGCTACACCTTC.

The chain joins TRBV7-8 to TRBJ2-6, with D uncertain. The germline gives CDR1 SGHVS, CDR2 FQNEAQ. The CDR3 totals 17 residues. Trimming removed 2 bases from V and 0 bases from J, with 11 bases in between. The CDR3 loop reads CASSLRPGFSGANVLTF. The CDR3 nucleotides read TGTGCCAGCAGCTTAAGGCCGGGTTTCTCTGGGGCCAACGTCCTGACTTTC.

The rearrangement joins TRBV5-1 to TRBJ1-1; TRBD1 is a possible D gene (6 bases). This CDR3 is built from 15 residues. With 0 bases removed from V and 2 bases from J, the gap between germline ends came to 11 bases. Germline V lookup: CDR1 SGHRS, CDR2 YFSETQ. In nucleotides, the CDR3 is TGCGCCAGCAGCTTGGCTGTCAGGGGTAACACTGAAGCTTTCTTT. Its protein is CASSLAVRGNTEAFF.

The chain employs TRBV30 and TRBJ1-2; D might be TRBD1 (6 bases). CDR3 length: 12 residues. CDR1 is GTSNPN, CDR2 SVGIG, per germline (reference sequence). Trimming removed 1 base from V and 3 bases from J, with 6 bases in between. CDR3 DNA: TGTGCCTGGAGTGACAGGGACTATGGCTACACCTTC. Translated, it gives CAWSDRDYGYTF. Supplemented by reference TRBV30 and TRBJ1-2, the full variable domain reads SQTIHQWPATLVQPVGSPLSLECTVEGTSNPNLYWYRQAAGRGLQLLFYSVGIGQISSEVPQNLSASRPQDRQFILSSKKLLLSDSGFYLCAWSDRDYGYTFGSGTRLTVV.

This clone was seen once. The gene calls are TRBV5-6 and TRBJ2-1; 11 bases match TRBD2. J was trimmed by 8 bases and V by 0 bases; bases with no gene match: 16. The length of the CDR3 is 19 residues. Germline CDR1 SGHDT, CDR2 YYEEEE. In DNA form, the CDR3 reads TGTGCCAGCAGCTTGGATCTAGCGGGAGGATTCTGGAGTCCGGATGAGCAGTTCTTC. It yields the protein CASSLDLAGGFWSPDEQFF. Looking up the rest from reference TRBV5-6 and TRBJ2-1 gives the full variable domain: DAGVTQSPTHLIKTRGQQVTLRCSPKSGHDTVSWYQQALGQGPQFIFQYYEEEERQRGNFPDRFSGHQFPNYSSELNVNALLLGDSALYLCASSLDLAGGFWSPDEQFFGPGTRLTVL.

The chain joins TRBV21-1 to TRBJ2-7; the table names TRBD2, a call not compared with the DNA. TRBV21-1 is a pseudogene. The CDR3 loop spans 15 amino acids. CDR3 in amino acids: CASSVSGTRGNEQYF. For the CDR3, the DNA is TGTGCCAGCAGCGTCTCCGGGACTAGAGGCAACGAGCAGTACTTC.

This clone was seen once. This chain uses TRBV6-6 with TRBJ2-7; 7 bases are a match to TRBD1. Losses at the gene ends were 2 bases for V and 2 bases for J; bases not matched to a gene: 6. This CDR3 region has 15 residues. Germline CDR1 and CDR2: MNHNY and SVGAGI (reference sequence). The CDR3 region has the DNA TGTGCCAGCAGTTACCGGGGACAGCCGACCTACGAGCAGTACTTC. This sequence encodes CASSYRGQPTYEQYF.

This clone appeared once. The J gene is TRBJ1-1, the V gene TRBV12-5; D not resolved. CDR1 is LGHNT, CDR2 FRNRAP, per germline. CDR3 length: 13 amino acids. V dropped 0 bases and J dropped 5 bases, with 7 bases sitting between them. The CDR3 DNA is TGTGCTAGTGGTTTGGTGGGTTGGACTGAAGCTTTCTTT. It is translated as CASGLVGWTEAFF.

The V gene is TRBV18, the J gene TRBJ2-5; TRBD1 might be the D (7 bases). Germline assignment: CDR1 KGHSH and CDR2 LQKENI. This CDR3 comprises 14 residues. Trimming shortened V by 4 bases and J by 1 base, and 10 bases separated the two germline ends. CDR3 sequence reads: CASSRQGGQETQYF. In nucleotides, the CDR3 is TGTGCCAGCTCACGCCAGGGGGGCCAAGAGACCCAGTACTTC.

J is TRBJ1-3 and V is TRBV18; D is ambiguous. Germline CDR1 KGHSH, CDR2 LQKENI. V lost 2 bases and J 4 bases, leaving 9 bases between the germline ends. This CDR3 has 14 residues. CDR3 nucleotides: TGTGCCAGCTCACCAGTTGGGCGCGGAAACACCATATATTTT. Translation: CASSPVGRGNTIYF.

The rearrangement joins TRBV5-6 to TRBJ2-1; 10 nucleotides align to TRBD1. After removal of 1 base from V and 6 bases from J, the junction contained 13 bases not matched to a gene. The germline V gene encodes CDR1 SGHDT and CDR2 YYEEEE. The CDR3 runs 18 residues. CDR3 residues: CASSLRGQGPLRSNEQFF. CDR3 DNA: TGTGCCAGCAGCTTGCGGGGACAGGGGCCACTTAGGAGCAATGAGCAGTTCTTC.

The gene calls are TRBV30 and TRBJ1-1; D call uncertain. This CDR3 has 13 amino acids. Per germline, CDR1 GTSNPN and CDR2 SVGIG (reference sequence). Trimming cost V 3 bases and J 1 base, with 9 bases left between them. The CDR3 DNA reads TGTGCCTGGAGCTTAGGTTCGAACACTGAAGCTTTCTTT. It is translated as CAWSLGSNTEAFF.

The chain recombines TRBV6-6 with TRBJ1-1; D is perhaps TRBD1 (5 bases). V lost 4 bases to trimming and J lost 1 base, with 10 bases between them. Germline loops: CDR1 MNHNY, CDR2 SVGAGI (reference sequence). There are 14 residues in the CDR3. The CDR3 is CASSLNQGNTEAFF. The CDR3 DNA follows: TGTGCCAGCAGTTTGAACCAGGGGAACACTGAAGCTTTCTTT.

The chain recombines TRBV7-2 with TRBJ1-5, with D perhaps matching TRBD1 (5 bases). Between the trimmed V and J ends, which lost 5 bases and 3 bases, there was a span of 14 bases. The CDR3 totals 15 residues. Germline V gene data show CDR1 as SGHTA and CDR2 as FQGNSA. This chain's CDR3 is CASSGDSSLNQPQHF. The DNA for the CDR3 is TGTGCCAGCAGCGGCGACAGCTCCCTCAATCAGCCCCAGCATTTT.

This clone has a handful of counts. The chain recombines TRBV19 with TRBJ1-4; TRBD1 is a possible D gene (5 bases). V lost 2 bases, J lost 0 bases, and 16 bases lay in between. This CDR3 spans 18 amino acids. In germline, CDR1 is LNHDA, CDR2 SQIVND (reference sequence). The CDR3 DNA reads TGTGCCAGTAGTATAACGTCCCTCCGAGGGGCAACTAATGAAAAACTGTTTTTT. Translation gives CASSITSLRGATNEKLFF.

In DNA form, the CDR3 reads TGTGCCTGGAGTGCGGGGAGGGCCCCCTACGAGCAGTACTTC. This codes for CAWSAGRAPYEQYF. This chain uses TRBV30 with TRBJ2-7; 7 nucleotides match TRBD2. The CDR3 loop spans 14 amino acids. CDR1 is GTSNPN and CDR2 is SVGIG in the germline V gene (reference sequence). The ends lost 1 base at V and 2 bases at J; junction bases unmatched: 5.

The chain carries TRBV9 and TRBJ2-4; TRBD1 or TRBD2 may be the D gene (5 bases each). This CDR3 comprises 16 residues. Per germline, CDR1 SGDLS and CDR2 YYNGEE. The V gene lost 0 bases and the J gene lost 5 bases, with 15 bases spanning the gap. The CDR3 reads CASSVGASSGQNIQYF. The CDR3 DNA follows: TGTGCCAGCAGCGTAGGAGCGAGTTCGGGGCAAAACATTCAGTACTTC.

This clone occurred a few times. The V gene is TRBV10-3, the J gene TRBJ1-5, with TRBD1 identical over 10 bases. CDR1 and CDR2 from the germline V gene are ENHRY and SYGVKD. J lost 8 bases, V lost 8 bases, and 3 bases had no gene match. This CDR3 is built from 12 residues. CDR3 DNA sequence: TGTGCCATCGGTGGACAGGGGGAGCCCCAGCATTTT. It codes for CAIGGQGEPQHF.

The CDR3 DNA reads as TGTGCCAGCGTCCCTATAGTCGTCTACGAGCAGTACTTC. Its protein is CASVPIVVYEQYF. V usage is TRBV4-2 and J usage is TRBJ2-7; D is unclear. Germline values: CDR1 LGHNA, CDR2 YNFKEQ. This CDR3 is built from 13 residues. Trimming took off 8 bases at V and 3 bases at J, with 14 bases between the two ends.

J is TRBJ2-3 and V is TRBV11-3; TRBD2 might be the D (6 bases). Deletions cut 5 bases from V and 1 base from J, with 13 bases between. The CDR3 is made up of 15 amino acids. CDR1 and CDR2 from the germline V gene are SGHNT and YENEEA. The CDR3 DNA sequence: TGTGCCAGCAGCCTAGCGAAGGAGGGCACAGATACGCAGTATTTT. It specifies CASSLAKEGTDTQYF. Full variable domain (rest looked up from reference TRBV11-3 and TRBJ2-3): EAGVVQSPRYKIIEKKQPVAFWCNPISGHNTLYWYLQNLGQGPELLIRYENEEAVDDSQLPKDRFSAERLKGVDSTLKIQPAELGDSAVYLCASSLAKEGTDTQYFGPGTRLTVL.

This clone is a singleton in its sample. The J gene is TRBJ1-3, the V gene TRBV18; 7 nucleotides align to TRBD1. Trimming at V came to 4 bases and at J to 2 bases, leaving 5 bases not matched to a gene. Germline V gene lookup returns CDR1 KGHSH and CDR2 LQKENI. CDR3 size: 15 residues. CDR3 sequence (DNA): TGTGCCAGCTCACGGGACAGAACCGCTGGAAACACCATATATTTT. As protein: CASSRDRTAGNTIYF. Together with reference TRBV18 and TRBJ1-3, the CDR3 gives the full variable domain: NAGVMQNPRHLVRRRGQEARLRCSPMKGHSHVYWYRQLPEEGLKFMVYLQKENIIDESGMPKERFSAEFPKEGPSILRIQQVVRGDSAAYFCASSRDRTAGNTIYFGEGSWLTVV.

The rearrangement uses TRBV9 and TRBJ2-7, with 7 bases aligning to TRBD1. The CDR3 is 16 amino acids. V dropped 0 bases and J dropped 6; count of bases not matched to a gene: 12. Germline V gene data show CDR1 as SGDLS and CDR2 as YYNGEE. The CDR3 region has the DNA TGTGCCAGCAGCGTAGGGGCTAGGGGACAGAGCTCCGAGCAGTACTTC. Protein product: CASSVGARGQSSEQYF.

The CDR3 sequence: CAIGIPSGDGYEQYF. CDR3 coding DNA: TGTGCCATCGGGATTCCTAGCGGGGACGGCTACGAGCAGTACTTC. The chain is built from TRBV10-3 and TRBJ2-7, with 9 bases that match TRBD2. With V trimmed by 8 bases and J by 3 bases, 11 bases remained unmatched. Per the germline V gene, CDR1 is ENHRY and CDR2 is SYGVKD. This CDR3 comprises 15 residues.